Each of the 21 T cell receptor beta chains below was sequenced from the same sample in a study of cytomegalovirus exposure and HLA in healthy donors. PCR used 60 Vbeta primers and 13 Jbeta primers. The table came from immunoSEQ multiplex PCR; TCRdb's copy has only in-frame clones and leaves some out. Here the sample spans around 55,000 clones, over 65% being singletons. Sequencing was carried out using PBMCs. The receptors originated from a man aged 35-49 years in good health and CMV-seropositive.

A few counts support this clone. The CDR3 DNA follows: TGCGCCAGCAGCTTGGCCGGGGGGGCCTACGAGCAGTACTTC. This sequence encodes CASSLAGGAYEQYF. V gene TRBV5-1 combines with J gene TRBJ2-7; 8 nucleotides line up with TRBD2. The germline V gene has CDR1 SGHRS and CDR2 YFSETQ. V was clipped by 0 bases and J by 2 bases; unmatched bases: 1. This CDR3 is 14 amino acids long.

The chain employs TRBV5-1 and TRBJ2-3; maybe TRBD1 (5 bases). Germline V lookup: CDR1 SGHRS, CDR2 YFSETQ. Trimming left V 4 bases short and J 1 base short, with 16 bases between. The CDR3 has 16 residues. CDR3 sequence: CASSQQRGRGTDTQYF. The CDR3 DNA follows: TGCGCCAGCAGCCAGCAAAGGGGTCGGGGCACAGATACGCAGTATTTT. Together with reference TRBV5-1 and TRBJ2-3, the CDR3 gives the full variable domain: KAGVTQTPRYLIKTRGQQVTLSCSPISGHRSVSWYQQTPGQGLQFLFEYFSETQRNKGNFPGRFSGRQFSNSRSEMNVSTLELGDSALYLCASSQQRGRGTDTQYFGPGTRLTVL.

This chain uses TRBV16 with TRBJ1-2; D perhaps matches TRBD1 (5 bases). Germline V gene sequence: CDR1 KGHSY, CDR2 FQNENV. The CDR3 spans 14 residues. Deletions cut 0 bases from V and 7 bases from J, with 12 bases between. CDR3 sequence: CASSQSPGTGGYTF. As DNA, the CDR3 is TGTGCCAGCAGCCAATCCCCAGGGACTGGTGGCTACACCTTC.

The V gene is TRBV6-1, the J gene TRBJ2-1, with TRBD2 identical over 9 bases. Unmatched junction bases numbered 4, after V lost 2 bases and J lost 5 bases. The germline V gene has CDR1 MNHNS and CDR2 SASEGT. This CDR3 is 15 amino acids long. CDR3 sequence (DNA): TGTGCCAGCAGTGAAAACAGCGGGGGGCACAATGAGCAGTTCTTC. This translates into CASSENSGGHNEQFF.

The sample holds a few counts of this clone. The chain is built from TRBV5-1 and TRBJ2-5; TRBD2 is a possible D gene (6 bases). CDR3 length: 16 amino acids. V was clipped by 0 bases and J by 6 bases, with 18 bases between them. Germline CDR1 reads SGHRS; CDR2 reads YFSETQ. The CDR3 nucleotides read TGCGCCAGCAGCTTGGCCGGAGCTAGCGAGTTGAAGACCCAGTACTTC. Encoded protein: CASSLAGASELKTQYF.

V and J are TRBV6-1 and TRBJ1-4; D not resolved. Between the trimmed V and J ends, which lost 10 bases and 5 bases, there was a span of 17 bases. CDR3 size: 14 residues. Per the germline V gene, CDR1 is MNHNS and CDR2 is SASEGT. CDR3 sequence: CAMSGSPPNEKLFF. The CDR3 bases are TGTGCCATGTCGGGGTCTCCCCCCAATGAAAAACTGTTTTTT.

The chain couples TRBV30 to TRBJ1-5, with D perhaps TRBD1 (5 bases). The CDR3 has 14 residues. Germline CDR1 GTSNPN, CDR2 SVGIG (reference sequence). The germline V and J ends were trimmed by 0 bases and 4 bases, with 10 bases remaining between them. CDR3 DNA: TGTGCCTGGAGTGTAAGGGGCAGAAATCAGCCCCAGCATTTT. Translating gives CAWSVRGRNQPQHF. The variable domain in full, with the rest retrieved from reference TRBV30 and TRBJ1-5, is SQTIHQWPATLVQPVGSPLSLECTVEGTSNPNLYWYRQAAGRGLQLLFYSVGIGQISSEVPQNLSASRPQDRQFILSSKKLLLSDSGFYLCAWSVRGRNQPQHFGDGTRLSIL.

This clone was detected a few times. The chain employs TRBV5-1 and TRBJ1-1; TRBD1 matches at 11 bases. CDR1 is SGHRS, CDR2 YFSETQ, per germline. With V trimmed by 0 bases and J by 0 bases, 7 bases remained unmatched. This CDR3 is 18 amino acids long. The CDR3 nucleotides read TGCGCCAGCAGCTTGGCCGGACAGGGGGCACTCATGAACACTGAAGCTTTCTTT. Encoded protein: CASSLAGQGALMNTEAFF. Complete variable domain (other parts from reference TRBV5-1 and TRBJ1-1): KAGVTQTPRYLIKTRGQQVTLSCSPISGHRSVSWYQQTPGQGLQFLFEYFSETQRNKGNFPGRFSGRQFSNSRSEMNVSTLELGDSALYLCASSLAGQGALMNTEAFFGQGTRLTVV.

The V gene is TRBV5-1, the J gene TRBJ2-7; 8 bases map to TRBD1. CDR3 length: 14 amino acids. Trimming removed 3 bases from V and 1 base from J; junction bases left unmatched: 3. Germline-derived CDR1 and CDR2 are SGHRS and YFSETQ. The CDR3: CASSSGQGSYEQYF. CDR3 bases: TGCGCCAGCAGCTCCGGACAGGGTTCCTACGAGCAGTACTTC.

The chain has TRBV12-5 and TRBJ2-7, with D possibly TRBD1 on 6 matching bases. Germline CDR1 is LGHNT and CDR2 is FRNRAP. The CDR3 runs to 14 residues. Trimming pared 3 bases from V and 4 bases from J, leaving 13 bases between. CDR3 protein: CASGFGRGVYEQYF. The CDR3 nucleotides read TGTGCTAGTGGTTTCGGCAGGGGCGTATACGAGCAGTACTTC.

The rearrangement joins TRBV7-8 to TRBJ2-5; no clear D. CDR3 size: 12 residues. The germline CDR1 and CDR2 sequences are SGHVS and FQNEAQ. Trimming pared 3 bases from V and 5 bases from J, leaving 7 bases between. The CDR3 loop is CASSFPEETQYF. The CDR3 DNA follows: TGTGCCAGCAGCTTCCCCGAGGAGACCCAGTACTTC.

In DNA form, the CDR3 reads TGTGCCAGCAGCCCTGGACTAGCGGGGGGGTGGGGCACAGATACGCAGTATTTT. Encoded protein: CASSPGLAGGWGTDTQYF. The chain recombines TRBV5-6 with TRBJ2-3; TRBD2 aligns across 15 bases. The CDR3 contains 18 residues. The V segment lost 4 bases and the J segment 1 base; nucleotides outside the gene matches: 7. Germline V gene sequence: CDR1 SGHDT, CDR2 YYEEEE.

V and J are TRBV5-1 and TRBJ2-7; maybe TRBD1 (6 bases). This CDR3 is built from 14 residues. Germline CDR1 reads SGHRS; CDR2 reads YFSETQ. The germline V and J ends were trimmed by 3 bases and 3 bases, with 13 bases remaining between them. CDR3 sequence (DNA): TGCGCCAGCAGCTCCCCCGGACAGCACTACGAGCAGTACTTC. This encodes CASSSPGQHYEQYF.

The J gene is TRBJ1-1, the V gene TRBV12-2; the table's TRBD1 call for D was not verified on the DNA. TRBV12-2 is a pseudogene. This CDR3 region has 16 residues. As DNA, the CDR3 is TGTGCAAGTCGCTTAGCGGAGACAGCCCTGAACACTGAAGCTTTCTTT. It specifies CASRLAETALNTEAFF.

The V call is TRBV7-8, the J call TRBJ2-3, with TRBD2 as a possible D gene (6 bases). The V end was cut by 7 bases, the J end by 2 bases, with 10 bases between. The CDR3 runs 13 residues. Germline V CDR1 and CDR2: SGHVS, FQNEAQ. The CDR3 sequence is CASTRGSTDTQYF. In DNA, the CDR3 is TGTGCCAGCACCCGGGGGTCCACAGATACGCAGTATTTT.

On this clone: Distinct nucleotide sequences in the sample also encode this CDR3. The rearrangement joins TRBV6-5 to TRBJ1-1; no clear D. Germline CDR1 and CDR2: MNHEY and SVGAGI. The CDR3 runs 13 residues. Trimming left V 4 bases short and J 0 bases short, with 6 bases between. The DNA for the CDR3 is TGTGCCAGCAGTTCGCAGGTGAACACTGAAGCTTTCTTT. This encodes CASSSQVNTEAFF.

Concerning this clone itself: The conserved phenylalanine or tryptophan normally closing the CDR3 is absent here, so this likely arose from a read error. The chain employs TRBV7-2 and TRBJ1-2; TRBD1 agrees at 8 bases. V lost 4 bases and J lost 4; bases outside the gene matches: 2. The CDR3 consists of 13 residues. Per germline, CDR1 SGHTA and CDR2 FQGNSA. DNA for the CDR3: TGTGCCAGCAGCTCAGGGGGCAGCTATGGCTACACCGTC. It specifies CASSSGGSYGYTV.

The V gene is TRBV7-9, the J gene TRBJ1-5; D gene unclear. The germline V gene has CDR1 SEHNR and CDR2 FQNEAQ (reference sequence). Trimming left V 0 bases short and J 6 bases short, with 12 bases between. The CDR3 is made up of 15 amino acids. CDR3 residues: CASSLAHGEPQPQHF. CDR3 nucleotide sequence: TGTGCCAGCAGCTTAGCTCACGGGGAGCCTCAGCCCCAGCATTTT.

The chain recombines TRBV7-8 with TRBJ1-4; 9 bases are shared with TRBD1. In germline, CDR1 is SGHVS, CDR2 FQNEAQ. The J segment lost 6 bases and the V segment lost 6 bases, leaving 11 bases of the junction unmatched. This CDR3 has 16 residues. The chain's CDR3 is CASSNPGGTGYEKLFF. The CDR3, as DNA: TGTGCCAGCAGTAACCCCGGGGGGACAGGGTATGAAAAACTGTTTTTT.

The J gene is TRBJ2-3, the V gene TRBV29-1; D possibly corresponds to TRBD2 (6 bases). Germline lookup yields CDR1 SQVTM and CDR2 ANQGSEA. CDR3 size: 14 residues. Trimming took 2 bases from V and 6 from J, leaving 15 bases between them. CDR3 protein: CSVERRGAGDTQYF. CDR3 nucleotides: TGCAGCGTTGAAAGGCGGGGAGCAGGGGATACGCAGTATTTT.

The gene calls are TRBV27 and TRBJ2-7; no clear D gene. The V end was cut by 8 bases, the J end by 0 bases, with 11 bases between. The V gene's germline CDR1 is MNHEY and CDR2 SMNVEV (reference sequence). This CDR3 spans 13 amino acids. The CDR3, as DNA: TGTGCCAGCTCACGGAGAAACTCCTACGAGCAGTACTTC. It translates to CASSRRNSYEQYF.